A selection of T cell receptor beta chains follows, all from one sample in a study of T-cell memory formation after mild COVID-19. TCRdb passed the 5' RACE reads through MiXCR, listing each CDR3 protein once. This table holds about 540,000 distinct CDR3 sequences, 20% found once. Sequenced sample: PBMCs or a T cell subset sorted from them (not recorded which). The receptors originated from an adult woman who had mild COVID-19 (a few samples of this study predate the infection). Cell type and time point are not known. CDR3s leave out the opening cysteine and the closing phenylalanine or tryptophan. The order of the fields is J gene, V gene, clone size, D gene, CDR3 protein. The D gene is left open where the match is weak. A row's size may be missing; if present it is once, few, many or a size class.

j_call: TRBJ2-2
v_call: TRBV12-5
clone_size: few
d_call: NA
cdr3_aa: ASGSTGYTGELF

j_call: TRBJ2-7
v_call: TRBV4-3
clone_size: NA
d_call: TRBD2
cdr3_aa: ASSLGTSGGNEQY

j_call: TRBJ2-3
v_call: TRBV5-6
clone_size: few
d_call: TRBD2
cdr3_aa: ASSLFSGGVVFTDTQY

j_call: TRBJ1-4
v_call: TRBV6-5
clone_size: few
d_call: NA
cdr3_aa: ASSTRTGGEKLFF

j_call: TRBJ2-7
v_call: TRBV7-8
clone_size: NA
d_call: TRBD2
cdr3_aa: ASSTRLAGSSYEQY

j_call: TRBJ2-7
v_call: TRBV29-1
clone_size: NA
d_call: NA
cdr3_aa: SSEVEVNEQY

j_call: TRBJ2-3
v_call: TRBV20-1
clone_size: few
d_call: NA
cdr3_aa: SARVSRADTQY

j_call: TRBJ1-2
v_call: TRBV18
clone_size: few
d_call: NA
cdr3_aa: ASSPRTSGDGYT

j_call: TRBJ1-5
v_call: TRBV5-1
clone_size: NA
d_call: TRBD1
cdr3_aa: ASSLDRGSNQPQH

j_call: TRBJ1-5
v_call: TRBV5-6
clone_size: few
d_call: NA
cdr3_aa: ASSSGAQPQPQH

j_call: TRBJ2-1
v_call: TRBV20-1
clone_size: NA
d_call: TRBD2
cdr3_aa: SAVLGGRANEQF

j_call: TRBJ2-7
v_call: TRBV9
clone_size: NA
d_call: TRBD2
cdr3_aa: ASSATTSGRAFEQY

j_call: TRBJ2-2
v_call: TRBV6-2/TRBV6-3
clone_size: few
d_call: TRBD2
cdr3_aa: ASSPAGVAGELF

j_call: TRBJ2-1
v_call: TRBV11-2
clone_size: few
d_call: NA
cdr3_aa: ASSSLGSSYNEQF

j_call: TRBJ1-1
v_call: TRBV5-1
clone_size: NA
d_call: TRBD1
cdr3_aa: ASSLAGPGQGDEAF

j_call: TRBJ2-6
v_call: TRBV28
clone_size: few
d_call: NA
cdr3_aa: ASTGRSAGANVLT

j_call: TRBJ2-3
v_call: TRBV20-1
clone_size: NA
d_call: TRBD1
cdr3_aa: SARIPGTGRDTQY

j_call: TRBJ2-5
v_call: TRBV19
clone_size: many
d_call: TRBD2
cdr3_aa: ASSMPGLASETQY

j_call: TRBJ2-1
v_call: TRBV15
clone_size: few
d_call: NA
cdr3_aa: ATQRDSISYNEQF

j_call: TRBJ2-7
v_call: TRBV7-8
clone_size: once
d_call: NA
cdr3_aa: ASSQSRVAGYEQY

j_call: TRBJ2-1
v_call: TRBV30
clone_size: few
d_call: NA
cdr3_aa: AFQEGSYNEQF

j_call: TRBJ1-1
v_call: TRBV24-1
clone_size: NA
d_call: TRBD1
cdr3_aa: ATTPTGDYTEAF

j_call: TRBJ2-1
v_call: TRBV5-5
clone_size: many
d_call: TRBD2
cdr3_aa: ASSLDGGGYNEQF

j_call: TRBJ1-5
v_call: TRBV15
clone_size: NA
d_call: NA
cdr3_aa: ATSRVNSNQPQH

j_call: TRBJ2-3
v_call: TRBV7-9
clone_size: NA
d_call: NA
cdr3_aa: ASSPSPRTPGTDTQY

j_call: TRBJ1-1
v_call: TRBV18
clone_size: once
d_call: NA
cdr3_aa: ASSPRVGRLNTEAF

j_call: TRBJ1-5
v_call: TRBV20-1
clone_size: NA
d_call: NA
cdr3_aa: SARTGYNSNQPQH

j_call: TRBJ2-5
v_call: TRBV11-2
clone_size: NA
d_call: NA
cdr3_aa: ASSSPTGPMTQY

j_call: TRBJ2-5
v_call: TRBV7-6
clone_size: NA
d_call: NA
cdr3_aa: ASSLDGLLRGTQY

j_call: TRBJ2-4
v_call: TRBV7-8
clone_size: NA
d_call: NA
cdr3_aa: ASSLDAGPGKNIQY

j_call: TRBJ2-6
v_call: TRBV5-6
clone_size: NA
d_call: NA
cdr3_aa: ASSLRSAGISSGANVLT

j_call: TRBJ2-3
v_call: TRBV12-3/TRBV12-4
clone_size: NA
d_call: TRBD2
cdr3_aa: ASSFAGGPTDTQY

j_call: TRBJ2-7
v_call: TRBV18
clone_size: few
d_call: NA
cdr3_aa: ASSQQSVGGYEQY

j_call: TRBJ1-2
v_call: TRBV7-2
clone_size: few
d_call: NA
cdr3_aa: ASSFGSQLNYGYT

j_call: TRBJ1-3
v_call: TRBV6-6
clone_size: NA
d_call: TRBD1
cdr3_aa: ASTQGATGNTIY

j_call: TRBJ2-7
v_call: TRBV9
clone_size: few
d_call: TRBD1
cdr3_aa: ASSATGQGDEQY

j_call: TRBJ2-1
v_call: TRBV3-1
clone_size: NA
d_call: TRBD2
cdr3_aa: ASSASGRGEQF

j_call: TRBJ2-4
v_call: TRBV19
clone_size: few
d_call: NA
cdr3_aa: ASSPRAGALAKNIQY

j_call: TRBJ2-3
v_call: TRBV4-1
clone_size: few
d_call: NA
cdr3_aa: ASSQAVTDYTQY

j_call: TRBJ2-3
v_call: TRBV7-3
clone_size: many
d_call: TRBD1
cdr3_aa: ASSEDRGRADTQY

j_call: TRBJ2-7
v_call: TRBV12-3/TRBV12-4
clone_size: NA
d_call: NA
cdr3_aa: ASSASGPYYEQY

j_call: TRBJ2-7
v_call: TRBV7-9
clone_size: few
d_call: NA
cdr3_aa: ASEQGYEQY